Shown below are 22 T cell receptor beta chains from a single sample sequenced in a study of blood T cell repertoires in COVID-19. Clones were read by immunoSEQ multiplex PCR, and TCRdb kept only the in-frame ones, dropping some. Among roughly 110,000 clones listed, over 55% were seen once. The sequencing sample was made of peripheral blood. These receptors all stem from a human donor with acute or convalescent COVID-19. The donor label of this sample is uncertain.

The chain couples TRBV4-1 to TRBJ2-6, with D unclear. Germline V CDR1 and CDR2: MGHRA, YSYEKL. The CDR3 has 17 amino acids. Trimming left V 1 base short and J 0 bases short, with 10 bases between. The CDR3 sequence: CASSQGRSLSGANVLTF. CDR3 in DNA: TGCGCCAGCAGCCAAGGCAGGTCCCTCTCTGGGGCCAACGTCCTGACTTTC.

The chain carries TRBV20-1 and TRBJ1-2; 8 positions match TRBD1. CDR1 and CDR2 (germline): DFQATT, SNEGSKA (reference sequence). This CDR3 has 14 residues. After removal of 3 bases from V and 7 bases from J, the junction contained 10 bases not matched to a gene. The CDR3 here is CSASSGRGLGGYTF. The CDR3 bases are TGCAGTGCTAGTTCGGGCAGGGGGCTGGGTGGCTACACCTTC.

The chain links TRBV6-4 to TRBJ1-3; TRBD1 might be the D (5 bases). Deletions cut 8 bases from V and 4 bases from J, with 12 bases between. The germline gives CDR1 MRHNA, CDR2 SNTAGT. The length of the CDR3 is 13 residues. The CDR3 spells CASGHVRGNTIYF. CDR3 coding DNA: TGTGCCAGCGGACATGTGCGAGGAAACACCATATATTTT.

The rearrangement joins TRBV2 to TRBJ1-2; 8 bases agree with TRBD1. Trimming removed 7 bases from V and 7 bases from J; junction bases left unmatched: 8. The CDR3 is 13 amino acids. CDR1 is SNHLY and CDR2 is FYNNEI in the germline V gene. CDR3 residues: CASIKEQGGGYTF. The CDR3 bases are TGTGCCAGCATCAAGGAACAGGGGGGTGGCTACACCTTC.

This clone was detected once. V and J are TRBV7-9 and TRBJ1-1; tentative D call: TRBD1 (5 bases). Trimming pared 1 base from V and 0 bases from J, leaving 12 bases between. The CDR3 is 16 residues long. From germline, CDR1 is SEHNR and CDR2 FQNEAQ (reference sequence). CDR3 bases: TGTGCCAGCAGCTTAGTTCCGGGACTAGTGAACACTGAAGCTTTCTTT. Protein sequence: CASSLVPGLVNTEAFF. Based on the CDR3 plus reference TRBV7-9 and TRBJ1-1, the full variable domain is DTGVSQNPRHKITKRGQNVTFRCDPISEHNRLYWYRQTLGQGPEFLTYFQNEAQLEKSRLLSDRFSAERPKGSFSTLEIQRTEQGDSAMYLCASSLVPGLVNTEAFFGQGTRLTVV.

J is TRBJ2-3 and V is TRBV13, with D possibly TRBD1 on 6 matching bases. The V end lost 5 bases, the J end lost 0 bases, and 12 bases lay between the germline ends. The CDR3 spans 15 residues. Germline V lookup: CDR1 PRHDT, CDR2 FYEKMQ (reference sequence). CDR3 sequence reads: CASSDRTQSTDTQYF. The CDR3, as DNA: TGTGCCAGCAGCGACAGGACACAAAGCACAGATACGCAGTATTTT.

V and J are TRBV30 and TRBJ1-4; a possible D gene is TRBD1 (5 bases). CDR3 length: 17 amino acids. Trimming removed 1 base at V and 8 bases at J, with 23 bases between. Per the germline V gene, CDR1 is GTSNPN and CDR2 is SVGIG (reference sequence). CDR3 DNA: TGTGCCTGGAGTGCTTTTGGGATATGGGGGGATCTAGAAAAACTGTTTTTT. Translating it yields CAWSAFGIWGDLEKLFF.

This chain links TRBV2 with TRBJ2-1; 9 nucleotides match TRBD1. The CDR3 runs 13 residues. Trimming at V came to 6 bases and at J to 7 bases, leaving 4 bases not matched to a gene. Germline values: CDR1 SNHLY, CDR2 FYNNEI. The DNA of the CDR3 is TGTGCCAGCAGCCAGACAGGGGGAAATGAGCAGTTCTTC. Translating gives CASSQTGGNEQFF.

This chain connects TRBV11-3 to TRBJ2-3, with TRBD2 matching 14 bases. The V segment lost 3 bases and the J segment 4 bases; nucleotides outside the gene matches: 0. This CDR3 spans 15 amino acids. CDR1 is SGHNT and CDR2 is YENEEA in the germline V gene. The DNA for the CDR3 is TGTGCCAGCAGCTTGGGACTAGCGGGAGCAGATACGCAGTATTTT. Translating it yields CASSLGLAGADTQYF. Drawing the rest from reference TRBV11-3 and TRBJ2-3, the complete variable domain is EAGVVQSPRYKIIEKKQPVAFWCNPISGHNTLYWYLQNLGQGPELLIRYENEEAVDDSQLPKDRFSAERLKGVDSTLKIQPAELGDSAVYLCASSLGLAGADTQYFGPGTRLTVL.

This rearrangement joins TRBV7-3 to TRBJ1-1, with a tentative D call TRBD1 (6 bases). The CDR3 loop spans 13 amino acids. CDR1 and CDR2 from the germline V gene are SGHTA and FQGTGA. Trimming cost V 4 bases and J 7 bases, with 13 bases left between them. CDR3 residues: CASSYLGGYEAFF. For the CDR3, the DNA is TGTGCCAGCAGCTATCTAGGGGGTTATGAAGCTTTCTTT.

The chain is built from TRBV10-3 and TRBJ1-5; 9 positions agree with TRBD1. Per germline, CDR1 ENHRY and CDR2 SYGVKD. The CDR3 loop spans 15 amino acids. V was clipped by 1 base and J by 4 bases; unmatched bases: 2. The CDR3 sequence is CAISEFGQGNQPQHF. In nucleotides, the CDR3 is TGTGCCATCAGTGAGTTCGGACAGGGGAATCAGCCCCAGCATTTT.

This chain joins TRBV9 and TRBJ1-2, with 7 nucleotides matching TRBD1. Germline V gives CDR1 SGDLS, CDR2 YYNGEE. The CDR3 length is 16 residues. The V segment lost 0 bases and the J segment 3 bases; nucleotides outside the gene matches: 8. The CDR3 nucleotides read TGTGCCAGCAGCGTAGGGGCAGGGGGAATGGACTATGGCTACACCTTC. Translated, it gives CASSVGAGGMDYGYTF.

V and J are TRBV6-6 and TRBJ2-6; TRBD2 matches at 7 bases. This CDR3 spans 15 amino acids. V was pared by 7 bases and J by 4 bases, with 7 bases of the junction left unmatched. CDR1 is MNHNY, CDR2 SVGAGI, per germline (reference sequence). DNA of the CDR3: TGTGCCAGCACGGGGGGAAACTGGGGGGCCAACGTCCTGACTTTC. This translates into CASTGGNWGANVLTF.

V usage is TRBV6-1 and J usage is TRBJ2-7; 8 bases line up with TRBD1. The germline V gene has CDR1 MNHNS and CDR2 SASEGT. The CDR3 covers 17 residues. V lost 2 bases to trimming and J lost 2 bases; unmatched junction nucleotides: 11. This CDR3 is CASSERGAGQGTYEQYF. The DNA of the CDR3 is TGTGCCAGCAGTGAAAGGGGTGCCGGACAGGGTACCTACGAGCAGTACTTC.

On this clone itself: The same CDR3 also results from other DNA sequences found in this sample. The V and J genes are TRBV29-1 and TRBJ2-3, with 8 bases lining up with TRBD2. In germline, CDR1 is SQVTM, CDR2 ANQGSEA. This CDR3 comprises 12 residues. CDR3 nucleotides: TGCAGTATCGGGGGGGACACAGATACGCAGTATTTT. It is translated as CSIGGDTDTQYF.

This clone showed up many times. The rearrangement links TRBV30 to TRBJ1-2; D gene unclear. This CDR3 has 14 residues. V was cut by 1 base and J by 1 base, with 10 bases left in between. CDR1 is GTSNPN, CDR2 SVGIG, per germline (reference sequence). CDR3 sequence: CAWSELYFNYGYTF. Here the CDR3 DNA reads TGTGCCTGGAGTGAACTCTACTTTAACTATGGCTACACCTTC.

This clone has just one count. The chain joins TRBV19 to TRBJ2-1, with 8 bases fitting TRBD2. Germline CDR1 and CDR2: LNHDA and SQIVND (reference sequence). V lost 10 bases to trimming and J lost 1 base; unmatched junction nucleotides: 3. The CDR3 covers 13 residues. In DNA, the CDR3 is TGTGCCACCCAGCGGGGGTCCTACAATGAGCAGTTCTTC. It specifies CATQRGSYNEQFF. The full variable domain, in which reference TRBV19 and TRBJ2-1 provide the parts outside the CDR3, is DGGITQSPKYLFRKEGQNVTLSCEQNLNHDAMYWYRQDPGQGLRLIYYSQIVNDFQKGDIAEGYSVSREKKESFPLTVTSAQKNPTAFYLCATQRGSYNEQFFGPGTRLTVL.

This clone was picked up many times. This chain connects TRBV5-1 to TRBJ2-7, with a weak D call TRBD1 (5 bases). Germline-derived CDR1 and CDR2 are SGHRS and YFSETQ. CDR3 size: 15 residues. Trimming took off 4 bases at V and 0 bases at J, with 14 bases between the two ends. The CDR3 DNA reads TGCGCCAGCAGCCTTCAGGGTGGGGACTCCTACGAGCAGTACTTC. It encodes CASSLQGGDSYEQYF.

The CDR3, as DNA: TGTGCCAGCAGCCAAAATCGAGGTGATGAGCAGTTCTTC. It codes for CASSQNRGDEQFF. The chain is built from TRBV3-1 (or the pseudogene TRBV3-2) and TRBJ2-1, with D unresolved. Trimming shortened V by 2 bases and J by 8 bases, and 10 bases separated the two germline ends. Looked up from germline, CDR1 is LGHDT and CDR2 is YNNKEL (reference sequence). The CDR3 consists of 13 residues.

The chain joins TRBV4-1 to TRBJ1-3; unclear D gene. Trimming pared 1 base from V and 3 bases from J, leaving 7 bases between. The length of the CDR3 is 14 residues. Germline-derived CDR1 and CDR2 are MGHRA and YSYEKL. The chain's CDR3 is CASSQAGFGNTIYF. CDR3 DNA sequence: TGCGCCAGCAGCCAAGCGGGGTTTGGAAACACCATATATTTT.

Only one count was recorded for this clone. The V gene is TRBV6-5, the J gene TRBJ2-5; D remains ambiguous. CDR1 and CDR2 (germline): MNHEY, SVGAGI. The CDR3 is 13 residues long. The V and J ends lost 2 bases and 5 bases respectively, with 9 bases between them. The CDR3 here is CASSYRLWETQYF. The CDR3 DNA reads as TGTGCCAGCAGTTACCGACTTTGGGAGACCCAGTACTTC.

The chain has TRBV5-1 and TRBJ2-3; 14 bases match TRBD2. J lost 3 bases, V lost 0 bases, and 6 bases had no gene match. The CDR3 is 18 residues long. The germline CDR1 and CDR2 sequences are SGHRS and YFSETQ. The chain's CDR3 is CASSLAPRTSGGTDTQYF. The CDR3 DNA reads TGCGCCAGCAGCTTGGCCCCAAGGACTAGCGGGGGGACAGATACGCAGTATTTT.